These 27 T cell receptor beta chains share one sample of origin, sequenced in a study of shared clonotypes between healthy human individuals (dated by TCRdb to the early 2020s). The library came from the immunoSEQ multiplex PCR assay. The table was pulled from immuneACCESS by TCRdb, which kept in-frame rearrangements only. Such tables lose some clones; where checked, under half of the loss comes from unresolved V genes, and the rest has no known cause. Here the sample has 2 million to 2.5 million clones; roughly 93% occur a single time. The ten largest account for approximately 0.4% of the sample. Input material: naive CD4+ T cells from PBMCs. Taken with the paper, the label for cell subset or site translates to: CD45RA+ positively selected. The receptors stem from a man aged 18 to 30 in good health. Some clones in this sample may be carry-over from other donors' samples.

The chain links TRBV5-4 to TRBJ1-1; no reliable D call. The germline gives CDR1 SGHNT, CDR2 YYREEE (reference sequence). CDR3 length equals 13 residues. V lost 5 bases and J 1 base, leaving 9 bases between the germline ends. The CDR3 DNA reads as TGTGCCAGCAGGAGGGTGGGGAACACTGAAGCTTTCTTT. Protein sequence: CASRRVGNTEAFF.

This clone was found once. CDR3 in DNA: TGTGCCAGCAGCTTGGGAATTAACACTGAAGCTTTCTTT. Its translation is CASSLGINTEAFF. V and J are TRBV5-6 and TRBJ1-1; the D is unclear. CDR1 is SGHDT and CDR2 is YYEEEE in the germline V gene. Trimming took 0 bases from V and 2 from J, leaving 5 bases between them. The CDR3 sequence is 13 residues long.

V usage is TRBV28 and J usage is TRBJ1-5; 7 nucleotides align to TRBD1. Looked up from germline, CDR1 is MDHEN and CDR2 is SYDVKM. V lost 2 bases to trimming and J lost 6 bases; unmatched junction nucleotides: 1. The CDR3 length is 13 residues. CDR3 sequence reads: CASSLTGVQPQHF. The CDR3 DNA reads TGTGCCAGCAGTTTAACAGGGGTTCAGCCCCAGCATTTT.

This sequence joins TRBV7-6 and TRBJ2-7, with TRBD1 matching 10 bases. There are 15 residues in the CDR3. CDR1 and CDR2 from the germline V gene are SGHVS and FNYEAQ. J lost 2 bases, V lost 5 bases, and 6 bases had no gene match. This CDR3 is CASSAQTGGPYEQYF. The CDR3 coding sequence is TGTGCCAGCAGCGCCCAGACAGGGGGCCCCTACGAGCAGTACTTC.

Details on this clone: Other DNA sequences from this sample encode an identical CDR3 as well. V usage is TRBV9 and J usage is TRBJ2-1, with D perhaps matching TRBD2 (7 bases). There are 15 residues in the CDR3. In germline, CDR1 is SGDLS, CDR2 YYNGEE. Trimming removed 0 bases at V and 4 bases at J, with 11 bases between. The CDR3 loop is CASSVEGDYYNEQFF. Written as DNA, the CDR3 is TGTGCCAGCAGCGTAGAGGGGGACTATTACAATGAGCAGTTCTTC.

The J gene is TRBJ2-7, the V gene TRBV15, with 8 bases identical to TRBD1. Germline V gives CDR1 LNHNV, CDR2 YYDKDF (reference sequence). Trimming took 2 bases from V and 6 from J; bases not matched to a gene: 12. The CDR3 runs to 16 residues. The CDR3 reads CATSRQTGTGLGEQYF. CDR3 coding DNA: TGTGCCACCAGCAGACAAACCGGGACAGGTCTGGGCGAGCAGTACTTC.

The chain joins TRBV5-4 to TRBJ2-2, with 7 bases aligning to TRBD2. The ends lost 1 base at V and 0 bases at J; junction bases unmatched: 6. This CDR3 comprises 17 residues. Germline CDR1 SGHNT, CDR2 YYREEE (reference sequence). The CDR3 region has the DNA TGTGCCAGCAGCTTGCCGAAAGCGGGAACGAACACCGGGGAGCTGTTTTTT. As protein: CASSLPKAGTNTGELFF. Full variable domain (missing parts from reference TRBV5-4 and TRBJ2-2): ETGVTQSPTHLIKTRGQQVTLRCSSQSGHNTVSWYQQALGQGPQFIFQYYREEENGRGNFPPRFSGLQFPNYSSELNVNALELDDSALYLCASSLPKAGTNTGELFFGEGSRLTVL.

V is TRBV11-1 and J is TRBJ2-3; 7 nucleotides agree with TRBD1. CDR1 is SGHAT and CDR2 is FQDESV in the germline V gene (reference sequence). This CDR3 contains 12 residues. Trimming at V came to 10 bases and at J to 10 bases, leaving 11 bases not matched to a gene. CDR3 sequence reads: CATLRQGAPQYF. CDR3 in DNA: TGTGCCACCTTAAGACAGGGCGCTCCGCAGTATTTT.

The rearrangement joins TRBV10-1 to TRBJ1-1; D remains ambiguous. This CDR3 has 15 amino acids. Trimming cost V 2 bases and J 0 bases, with 10 bases left between them. Germline V gene data show CDR1 as WNHNN and CDR2 as SYGVQD (reference sequence). CDR3 region: CASSEGRLLNTEAFF. The CDR3 region has the DNA TGCGCCAGCAGTGAGGGCAGACTGTTGAACACTGAAGCTTTCTTT.

The chain uses TRBV7-6 and TRBJ2-1; no clear D gene. CDR1 and CDR2 from the germline V gene are SGHVS and FNYEAQ. V was cut by 3 bases and J by 0 bases, with 6 bases left in between. This CDR3 comprises 14 residues. The CDR3 reads CASSLSRSYNEQFF. In DNA, the CDR3 is TGTGCCAGCAGCTTGTCCCGCTCCTACAATGAGCAGTTCTTC.

The V call is TRBV28, the J call TRBJ2-7, with D possibly matching TRBD2 (5 bases). Per the germline V gene, CDR1 is MDHEN and CDR2 is SYDVKM. Trimming removed 5 bases from V and 7 bases from J, with 18 bases in between. The CDR3 has 14 residues. CDR3 in DNA: TGTGCCAGCAGTCCGCGAGGAACAACGGGGGAGCAGTACTTC. This translates into CASSPRGTTGEQYF.

This clone was recorded only once. The CDR3 sequence: CASSPRPGTGGTDTQYF. The CDR3 coding sequence is TGCGCCAGCAGCCCTCGCCCTGGGACAGGGGGCACAGATACGCAGTATTTT. This chain joins TRBV5-1 and TRBJ2-3; TRBD1 aligns across 10 bases. The germline CDR1 and CDR2 sequences are SGHRS and YFSETQ. The CDR3 length is 17 residues. With 4 bases clipped from V and 1 base from J, the junction kept 9 bases outside the gene matches.

This clone appeared a few times. The chain couples TRBV9 to TRBJ1-1, with TRBD1 identical over 8 bases. Germline V gene data show CDR1 as SGDLS and CDR2 as YYNGEE. The CDR3 runs to 15 residues. V shed 4 bases, J shed 0 bases, and the junction held 5 bases outside the gene matches. The CDR3: CASSPRDRMNTEAFF. CDR3 in DNA: TGTGCCAGCAGCCCCAGGGACAGGATGAACACTGAAGCTTTCTTT.

The rearrangement uses TRBV18 and TRBJ2-7; D unresolved. V dropped 2 bases and J dropped 2 bases, with 19 bases sitting between them. The germline CDR1 and CDR2 sequences are KGHSH and LQKENI. This CDR3 has 17 residues. The CDR3 DNA reads TGTGCCAGCTCACCAATGGGGTTAGGTTTAATCCCCTACGAGCAGTACTTC. Its translation: CASSPMGLGLIPYEQYF.

The V gene is TRBV6-1, the J gene TRBJ2-4; D may correspond to TRBD1 or TRBD2 (5 bases each). The germline gives CDR1 MNHNS, CDR2 SASEGT. The CDR3 spans 12 residues. This CDR3 is CAASGTKNIQYF. CDR3 bases: TGTGCAGCCTCTGGGACGAAAAACATTCAGTACTTC.

The V gene is TRBV27, the J gene TRBJ2-1; tentatively, D is TRBD2 (5 bases). The CDR3 spans 13 residues. The germline V gene encodes CDR1 MNHEY and CDR2 SMNVEV (reference sequence). V lost 2 bases and J 7 bases, leaving 9 bases between the germline ends. The CDR3 sequence is CASSLPRTNEQFF. DNA of the CDR3: TGTGCCAGCAGTTTACCTCGGACTAATGAGCAGTTCTTC.

The chain couples TRBV5-6 to TRBJ1-5; tentative D call: TRBD1 (6 bases). The CDR3 length is 16 residues. V gave up 1 base and J gave up 0 bases, with 11 bases separating them. In germline, CDR1 is SGHDT, CDR2 YYEEEE. CDR3 DNA: TGTGCCAGCAGCTTGCGGGGGACAAATAGCAATCAGCCCCAGCATTTT. Its protein product is CASSLRGTNSNQPQHF.

With respect to this clone: Different DNA sequences within this sample yield the same CDR3. The V gene is TRBV28, the J gene TRBJ2-7, with D perhaps assigned TRBD1 or TRBD2 (5 bases each). The germline V and J ends were trimmed by 2 bases and 0 bases, with 8 bases remaining between them. Germline CDR1 reads MDHEN; CDR2 reads SYDVKM. There are 14 residues in the CDR3. This chain's CDR3 is CASSLRGASYEQYF. CDR3 in DNA: TGTGCCAGCAGTTTAAGAGGGGCCTCCTACGAGCAGTACTTC.

The chain joins TRBV7-3 to TRBJ2-1; D ambiguous. Germline V gene lookup returns CDR1 SGHTA and CDR2 FQGTGA. V shed 5 bases and J shed 5 bases, with 19 bases lying between them. The CDR3 is made up of 16 amino acids. Written as DNA, the CDR3 is TGTGCCAGCAGCCCCCTTAATATTGTCTTTAACAATGAGCAGTTCTTC. This gives the protein CASSPLNIVFNNEQFF. Based on the CDR3 plus reference TRBV7-3 and TRBJ2-1, the full variable domain is GAGVSQTPSNKVTEKGKYVELRCDPISGHTALYWYRQSLGQGPEFLIYFQGTGAADDSGLPNDRFFAVRPEGSVSTLKIQRTERGDSAVYLCASSPLNIVFNNEQFFGPGTRLTVL.

This chain uses TRBV28 with TRBJ2-5, with 7 positions matching TRBD1. The CDR3 runs to 15 residues. The J segment lost 3 bases and the V segment lost 4 bases, leaving 8 bases of the junction unmatched. Germline CDR1 MDHEN, CDR2 SYDVKM. As DNA, the CDR3 is TGTGCCAGCAGTTCCTTGACAGGGATTGAAGAGACCCAGTACTTC. As protein: CASSSLTGIEETQYF.

In regard to this clone: This sample includes further DNA sequences coding for the same CDR3. This rearrangement joins TRBV28 to TRBJ1-4; maybe TRBD1 (6 bases). Germline V gene data show CDR1 as MDHEN and CDR2 as SYDVKM. V lost 1 base, J lost 5 bases, and 8 bases lay in between. CDR3 length equals 14 residues. For the CDR3, the DNA is TGTGCCAGCAGTTTATCAACAGGGAATGAAAAACTGTTTTTT. As protein: CASSLSTGNEKLFF. Looking up the rest from reference TRBV28 and TRBJ1-4 gives the full variable domain: DVKVTQSSRYLVKRTGEKVFLECVQDMDHENMFWYRQDPGLGLRLIYFSYDVKMKEKGDIPEGYSVSREKKERFSLILESASTNQTSMYLCASSLSTGNEKLFFGSGTQLSVL.

The chain has TRBV19 and TRBJ2-5; the D gene is possibly TRBD1 (6 bases). The germline V gene encodes CDR1 LNHDA and CDR2 SQIVND (reference sequence). The CDR3 loop spans 13 amino acids. The germline V and J ends were trimmed by 4 bases and 3 bases, with 9 bases remaining between them. The CDR3 DNA follows: TGTGCCAGTAGTAACAGGGAAAAAGAGACCCAGTACTTC. This codes for CASSNREKETQYF.

This chain connects TRBV19 to TRBJ1-5; unclear D gene. The CDR3 runs 15 residues. CDR1 is LNHDA and CDR2 is SQIVND in the germline V gene (reference sequence). Between the trimmed V and J ends, which lost 7 bases and 0 bases, there was a span of 13 bases. The CDR3 is CASKGTRNSNQPQHF. The CDR3 region has the DNA TGTGCCAGTAAGGGTACCCGGAATAGCAATCAGCCCCAGCATTTT.

This chain connects TRBV6-5 to TRBJ1-5; 9 positions match TRBD1. Germline V CDR1 and CDR2: MNHEY, SVGAGI. The CDR3 spans 15 residues. V lost 2 bases and J lost 4; bases outside the gene matches: 3. Here the CDR3 reads CASSYGGQGNQPQHF. The CDR3, as DNA: TGTGCCAGCAGTTACGGGGGACAGGGAAATCAGCCCCAGCATTTT.

With respect to this clone: The same CDR3 is also encoded by other DNA sequences in this sample. The genes are TRBV5-1 and TRBJ2-6; D gene unclear. The CDR3 sequence is 14 residues long. Trimming took 0 bases from V and 4 from J, leaving 5 bases between them. Germline assignment: CDR1 SGHRS and CDR2 YFSETQ. The CDR3 reads CASSLDPGANVLTF. CDR3 nucleotide sequence: TGCGCCAGCAGCTTGGATCCCGGGGCCAACGTCCTGACTTTC.

The J gene is TRBJ2-3, the V gene TRBV4-2; 10 nucleotides align to TRBD2. V lost 6 bases, J lost 3 bases, and 6 bases stayed unmatched. Germline V gene lookup returns CDR1 LGHNA and CDR2 YNFKEQ. There are 15 residues in the CDR3. This CDR3 is CASSLAGANTDTQYF. In DNA form, the CDR3 reads TGTGCCAGCAGTCTAGCGGGAGCGAATACAGATACGCAGTATTTT.

The chain is built from TRBV7-2 and TRBJ2-5, with 7 bases identical to TRBD2. This CDR3 contains 17 residues. Germline CDR1 and CDR2: SGHTA and FQGNSA. V lost 7 bases to trimming and J lost 2 bases; unmatched junction nucleotides: 16. CDR3 in amino acids: CASTPGLSSGWQETQYF. The CDR3, as DNA: TGTGCCAGCACCCCGGGATTGTCTAGCGGATGGCAAGAGACCCAGTACTTC.